The 23 T cell receptor beta chains in this list originate from one sample, sequenced in a study of CD8+CD57+ T cells in acquired aplastic anemia. Sequencing was done on patients that had shown CD8+CD57+ cell expansion by flow cytometry. Profiles of TCR beta VDJ and CDR3 were generated from a genomic DNA template. TCRdb independently ran MiXCR on the reads; one entry per CDR3 protein. The sample yields a few hundred thousand distinct CDR3 sequences, roughly 53% seen once. The source material was sorted CD4+, CD8+, or CD8+CD57+ T cells (not recorded which) from PBMCs. The receptors here all came from a human donor with aplastic anemia.

The genes are TRBV11-2 and TRBJ2-7; 9 nucleotides line up with TRBD1. Looked up from germline, CDR1 is SGHAT and CDR2 is FQNNGV. The junction had 10 bases not matched to a gene; V was cut back by 4 bases and J by 6 bases. The CDR3 has 15 amino acids. The CDR3 DNA sequence: TGTGCCAGCAGCTCTCCGGGACAGGGACTTCTCGAGCAGTACTTC. Translation: CASSSPGQGLLEQYF.

The chain uses TRBV6-5 and TRBJ2-3; perhaps TRBD1 as D (5 bases). The CDR3 length is 13 residues. Germline V CDR1 and CDR2: MNHEY, SVGAGI. The V end was cut by 8 bases, the J end by 2 bases, with 11 bases between. The CDR3 region is CASVGDYTDTQYF. The CDR3 DNA is TGTGCCAGCGTAGGGGATTACACAGATACGCAGTATTTT.

The chain employs TRBV12-3 or TRBV12-4 and TRBJ1-2, with TRBD1 matching 9 bases. Trimming took 6 bases from V and 5 from J; bases not matched to a gene: 7. The CDR3 is 14 residues long. The CDR3 is CASSVYGQGYGYTF. The CDR3 DNA sequence: TGTGCCAGCAGCGTCTACGGACAGGGGTATGGCTACACCTTC.

V gene TRBV15 combines with J gene TRBJ1-6; 8 positions agree with TRBD1. The CDR3 is 14 residues long. Germline V lookup: CDR1 LNHNV, CDR2 YYDKDF (reference sequence). Losses at the gene ends were 3 bases for V and 7 bases for J; bases not matched to a gene: 2. The CDR3 here is CATSRGQANSPLHF. CDR3 sequence (DNA): TGTGCCACCAGCAGGGGACAGGCGAATTCACCCCTCCACTTT.

This clonotype was recorded at least ten times. V gene TRBV12-3 or TRBV12-4 combines with J gene TRBJ1-3; TRBD1 matches at 10 bases. There are 16 residues in the CDR3. V shed 5 bases and J 4 bases; nucleotides not matched to a gene: 8. In DNA form, the CDR3 reads TGTGCCAGCAGTGGAACCGGGACAGGGGAAGGAAACACCATATATTTT. Translating it yields CASSGTGTGEGNTIYF.

This clonotype was seen more than once but under ten times. The CDR3 does not end in the conserved phenylalanine or tryptophan, so this is likely a read error. V is TRBV11-2 and J is TRBJ1-2; 10 bases are a match to TRBD1. The CDR3 consists of 14 residues. Trimming took 5 bases from V and 4 from J; bases not matched to a gene: 4. Germline V gives CDR1 SGHAT, CDR2 FQNNGV. The CDR3 nucleotides are TGTGCCAGCAGCGTGGACAGGGGGGGCTATGGCTACACCCTC. Amino acids: CASSVDRGGYGYTL.

About this clonotype: Just one base apart from a much larger clone, this may be a read error. CDR3 bases: TGTGCCAGCAGCCAGATTTCGGGACTTCCTAATTCACCCCTCCACTTT. Protein product: CASSQISGLPNSPLHF. The chain combines TRBV14 with TRBJ1-6, with D perhaps matching TRBD1 (5 bases). The V gene's germline CDR1 is SGHDN and CDR2 FVKESK. The CDR3 has 16 residues. Trimming took off 3 bases at V and 6 bases at J, with 15 bases between the two ends.

The CDR3 coding sequence is TGTGCCAGCAGTACTAACCGGAACACTGAAGCTTTCTTT. It encodes CASSTNRNTEAFF. V usage is TRBV2 and J usage is TRBJ1-1; D gene unclear. V lost 5 bases and J lost 1, with 8 bases in between. The CDR3 contains 13 residues. CDR1 and CDR2 (germline): SNHLY, FYNNEI. The variable domain in full, with the rest retrieved from reference TRBV2 and TRBJ1-1, is EPEVTQTPSHQVTQMGQEVILRCVPISNHLYFYWYRQILGQKVEFLVSFYNNEISEKSEIFDDQFSVERPDGSNFTLKIRSTKLEDSAMYFCASSTNRNTEAFFGQGTRLTVV.

The V gene is TRBV24-1, the J gene TRBJ2-5; no reliable D call. The CDR3 has 15 amino acids. Trimming took off 3 bases at V and 5 bases at J, with 15 bases between the two ends. Germline CDR1 reads KGHDR; CDR2 reads SFDVKD. The chain's CDR3 is CATSDPTPERETQYF. CDR3 nucleotides: TGTGCCACCAGTGATCCTACCCCGGAGAGGGAGACCCAGTACTTC.

The gene calls are TRBV12-3 or TRBV12-4 and TRBJ2-5, with D possibly called TRBD1 or TRBD2 (5 bases each). V was pared by 6 bases and J by 2 bases, with 7 bases between. The length of the CDR3 is 12 residues. CDR3 sequence (DNA): TGTGCCAGCAGGGGGGTACAAGAGACCCAGTACTTC. This encodes CASRGVQETQYF.

In regard to this clonotype: This may be a read error: a much more frequent sequence differs by one nucleotide. J is TRBJ1-1 and V is TRBV6-6; D unresolved. This CDR3 spans 16 amino acids. The germline CDR1 and CDR2 sequences are MNHNY and SVGAGI (reference sequence). The CDR3: CACSYSTGRSDTEAFF. CDR3 nucleotide sequence: TGTGCCTGCAGTTACTCGACTGGCAGGAGTGACACTGAAGCTTTCTTT.

CDR3 DNA sequence: TGTGCCAGCAGCGTAGATCAGGGGACCTACGAGCAGTACTTC. This sequence encodes CASSVDQGTYEQYF. J is TRBJ2-7 and V is TRBV9; maybe TRBD1 (6 bases). Trimming shortened V by 0 bases and J by 2 bases, and 9 bases separated the two germline ends. This CDR3 region has 14 residues. In germline, CDR1 is SGDLS, CDR2 YYNGEE.

J is TRBJ1-4 and V is TRBV7-9, with D unclear. The J call is uncertain, as TRBJ1-1 better fits the DNA end. There are 13 residues in the CDR3. Germline CDR1 SEHNR, CDR2 FQNEAQ (reference sequence). For the CDR3, the DNA is TGTGCCAGCAGCATTAGGTTTAACACTGAAGCTTTCTTT. It yields the protein CASSIRFNTEAFF.

This clonotype was counted between two and nine times. The V gene is TRBV7-9, the J gene TRBJ2-7, with 8 bases matching TRBD1. The CDR3 has 15 amino acids. Germline CDR1 is SEHNR and CDR2 is FQNEAQ (reference sequence). V lost 3 bases and J lost 5; bases outside the gene matches: 9. In DNA, the CDR3 is TGTGCCAGCAGCTTCGCTAGGACAGGGCGTAACGAGCAGTACTTC. It yields the protein CASSFARTGRNEQYF.

This clonotype was counted between two and nine times. This chain joins TRBV10-3 and TRBJ1-5, with TRBD1 matching 11 bases. The V gene's germline CDR1 is ENHRY and CDR2 SYGVKD. The CDR3 runs 15 residues. V was pared by 4 bases and J by 6 bases, with 5 bases of the junction left unmatched. CDR3 protein: CAISGTGGAGQPQHF. Here the CDR3 DNA reads TGTGCCATCAGTGGGACAGGGGGCGCGGGTCAGCCCCAGCATTTT.

In this sample, this clonotype turned up a few times. This chain uses TRBV3-1 with TRBJ2-1, with 15 bases aligning to TRBD2. The germline gives CDR1 LGHDT, CDR2 YNNKEL (reference sequence). The V gene end was trimmed by 4 bases and the J gene end by 9 bases; junction bases not matched to a gene: 13. The CDR3 contains 18 residues. As DNA, the CDR3 is TGTGCCAGCAGCCTTCGACCGGGACTAGCGGGAGGAGGTCTTGAGCAGTTCTTC. This gives the protein CASSLRPGLAGGGLEQFF.

The chain carries TRBV19 and TRBJ2-5; TRBD2 is a possible D gene (6 bases). Trimming pared 3 bases from V and 5 bases from J, leaving 19 bases between. The germline V gene encodes CDR1 LNHDA and CDR2 SQIVND (reference sequence). This CDR3 comprises 16 residues. CDR3 nucleotides: TGTGCCAGTAGTATTTACCTGCCAGGGAGGAGGGAGACCCAGTACTTC. It yields the protein CASSIYLPGRRETQYF.

The chain is built from TRBV24-1 and TRBJ2-5; 8 nucleotides align to TRBD1. The CDR3 length is 13 residues. CDR1 and CDR2 (germline): KGHDR, SFDVKD. J was trimmed by 9 bases and V by 4 bases; bases with no gene match: 6. The CDR3 bases are TGTGCCACCAGTGACTCCGGGACAGGAGCCCAGTACTTC. The encoded protein is CATSDSGTGAQYF.

Only a few counts were recorded for this clonotype. This chain connects TRBV12-3 or TRBV12-4 to TRBJ1-2; D gene uncertain. The CDR3 is 12 amino acids. The ends were cut back, 5 bases at V and 0 bases at J, with 4 bases in the middle. The CDR3 protein is CASSGTNYGYTF. CDR3 coding DNA: TGTGCCAGCAGTGGTACTAACTATGGCTACACCTTC.

This clonotype was seen only a few times. The chain joins TRBV5-6 to TRBJ2-7, with TRBD2 matching over 11 bases. CDR1 and CDR2 from the germline V gene are SGHDT and YYEEEE. The CDR3 contains 20 residues. Germline trimming cut 3 bases from V and 2 bases from J; bases unmatched to any gene: 19. The CDR3 protein is CASSSTPAVAGGPFPYEQYF. The CDR3 DNA is TGTGCCAGCAGCTCGACCCCCGCGGTAGCGGGAGGGCCCTTCCCCTACGAGCAGTACTTC.

This chain connects TRBV5-8 to TRBJ1-4, with 8 bases fitting TRBD1. The V segment lost 0 bases and the J segment 5 bases; nucleotides outside the gene matches: 3. Germline V gene data show CDR1 as SGHTS and CDR2 as YDEGEE. CDR3 size: 15 residues. Here the CDR3 reads CASSLGQGLNEKLFF. The CDR3 bases are TGTGCCAGCAGCTTGGGACAGGGGCTAAATGAAAAACTGTTTTTT.

This chain links TRBV4-1 with TRBJ2-3, with D perhaps TRBD1 (5 bases). The CDR3 sequence is 13 residues long. Germline V CDR1 and CDR2: MGHRA, YSYEKL. With 1 base removed from V and 4 bases from J, the gap between germline ends came to 6 bases. Here the CDR3 DNA reads TGCGCCAGCAGCCAAGGGGGCCCAGATACGCAGTATTTT. It is translated as CASSQGGPDTQYF.

The V call is TRBV24-1, the J call TRBJ2-3, with D perhaps matching TRBD2 (5 bases). V was trimmed by 5 bases and J by 2 bases, leaving 13 bases between them. Germline V gives CDR1 KGHDR, CDR2 SFDVKD. There are 15 residues in the CDR3. The CDR3 is CATSGSSDITDTQYF. Here the CDR3 DNA reads TGTGCCACCAGTGGCAGTAGCGACATCACAGATACGCAGTATTTT.